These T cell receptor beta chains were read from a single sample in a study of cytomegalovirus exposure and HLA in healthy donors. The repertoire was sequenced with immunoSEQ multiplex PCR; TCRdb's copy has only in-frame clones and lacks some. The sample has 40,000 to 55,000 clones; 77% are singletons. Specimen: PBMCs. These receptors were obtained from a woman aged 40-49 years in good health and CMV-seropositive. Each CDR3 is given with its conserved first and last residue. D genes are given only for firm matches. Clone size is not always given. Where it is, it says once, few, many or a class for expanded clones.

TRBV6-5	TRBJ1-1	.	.	CASSYSGYMNTEAFF	TGTGCCAGCAGTTATTCTGGTTACATGAACACTGAAGCTTTCTTT
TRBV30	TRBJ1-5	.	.	CAWSGGNQPQHF	TGTGCCTGGAGCGGGGGGAATCAGCCCCAGCATTTT
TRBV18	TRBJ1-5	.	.	CASSPTREGSQPQHF	TGTGCCAGCTCACCAACCAGGGAGGGTTCCCAGCCCCAGCATTTT
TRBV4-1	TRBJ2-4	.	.	CASSQVGGRGNIQYF	TGCGCCAGCAGCCAAGTCGGGGGGCGAGGGAACATTCAGTACTTC
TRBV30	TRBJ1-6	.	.	CAWERVGLRSLHF	TGTGCCTGGGAGCGAGTGGGGCTGCGGTCCCTCCACTTT
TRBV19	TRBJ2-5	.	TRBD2	CASSSGLVETQYF	TGTGCCAGTAGTTCGGGACTAGTAGAGACCCAGTACTTC
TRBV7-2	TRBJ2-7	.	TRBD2	CASSQRGPDYEQYF	TGTGCCAGCAGTCAGCGGGGGCCCGATTACGAGCAGTACTTC
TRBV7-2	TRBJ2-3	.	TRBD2	CASSLLAAQYF	TGTGCCAGCAGCTTACTAGCGGCGCAGTATTTT
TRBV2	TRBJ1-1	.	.	CASSERQEGNTEAFF	TGTGCCAGCAGTGAAAGGCAGGAGGGGAACACTGAAGCTTTCTTT
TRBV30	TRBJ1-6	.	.	CAWRELNDRNRGPLHF	TGTGCCTGGAGGGAATTAAACGACAGGAACAGAGGACCCCTCCACTTT
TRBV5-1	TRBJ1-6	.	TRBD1	CASSLDRDSPLHF	TGCGCCAGCAGCTTAGACAGGGATTCACCCCTCCACTTT
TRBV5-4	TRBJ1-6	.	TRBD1	CASSRGQGGSYNSPLHF	TGTGCCAGCAGCCGCGGACAGGGGGGTTCCTATAATTCACCCCTCCACTTT
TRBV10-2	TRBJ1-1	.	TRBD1	CASSVPGQVRGFF	TGCGCCAGCAGCGTCCCGGGACAGGTTAGGGGTTTCTTT
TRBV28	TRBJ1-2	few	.	CASSLRVRGYTF	TGTGCCAGCAGTTTACGGGTCCGGGGCTACACCTTC
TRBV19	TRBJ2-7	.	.	CASSSRQDAYEQYF	TGTGCCAGTAGTAGCCGACAGGATGCCTACGAGCAGTACTTC
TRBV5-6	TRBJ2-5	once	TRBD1	CATHRGRETQYF	TGTGCCACCCACAGGGGTCGAGAGACCCAGTACTTC